These T cell receptor beta chains were read from a single sample in a study of blood T cell repertoires in COVID-19. Assay: immunoSEQ multiplex PCR; the TCRdb copy retains only in-frame clones and omits some. The sample lists 250,000 to 350,000 clones, around 90% seen once, with about 2.2% in the top ten. Sequencing used peripheral blood. These receptors all come from a woman between 45 and 60 years old who had recovered from COVID-19. CDR3s include the opening cysteine and the closing phenylalanine or tryptophan. D genes are given only for firm matches. Size is omitted from some rows. Given values are once, few, many or a class for expanded clones.

>-|TRBV3-1/TRBV3-2|-|TRBJ1-2
TGTGCCAGCAGCCAAGATAATATCGGCTACACCTTC
CASSQDNIGYTF
>-|TRBV18|-|TRBJ1-5
TGTGCCAGCTCACCATTTACTAATCTAAGGGAGGTGGATCAGCCCCAGCATTTT
CASSPFTNLREVDQPQHF
>-|TRBV20-1|-|TRBJ2-3
TGCAGTGCTTGTGTGACAGCTAGCACAGATACGCAGTATTTT
CSACVTASTDTQYF
>-|TRBV6-2/TRBV6-3|-|TRBJ1-5
TGTGCCAGCAGCTCAGGGTCCCCCTATCAGCCCCAGCATTTT
CASSSGSPYQPQHF
>-|TRBV6-5|-|TRBJ1-1
TGTGCCAGCCGACAGAGCATGAACACTGAAGCTTTCTTT
CASRQSMNTEAFF
>TRBD2|TRBV28|-|TRBJ2-7
TGTGCCAGCAGTTTATTTGGGGGACTAGGTTTTTACGAGCAGTACTTC
CASSLFGGLGFYEQYF
>-|TRBV30|-|TRBJ2-5
TGTGCCTCCAGGGGCGGGAGCGAGACCCAGTACTTC
CASRGGSETQYF
>TRBD1|TRBV7-2|-|TRBJ1-1
TGTGCCAGCAGCCTCTGGGACAGATATAACACTGAAGCTTTCTTT
CASSLWDRYNTEAFF
>-|TRBV19|-|TRBJ1-1
TGTGCCAGTAAATTCGGTGATTGGAACACTGAAGCTTTCTTT
CASKFGDWNTEAFF
>-|TRBV6-6|-|TRBJ2-2
TGTGCCAGCAGTTATCCCCCGAGGAGGGGGCCCGGGGAGCTGTTTTTT
CASSYPPRRGPGELFF
>-|TRBV28|once|TRBJ1-1
TGTGCCAGCAAGCGACAGGTGAACACTGAAGCTTTCTTT
CASKRQVNTEAFF
>-|TRBV9|-|TRBJ2-3
TGTGCCAGCAGCGTAGAAGGCGGGACAGATACGCAGTATTTT
CASSVEGGTDTQYF
>-|TRBV6-6|once|TRBJ2-1
TGTGCCACTGAGACACTCCCATCCTACAATGAGCAGTTCTTC
CATETLPSYNEQFF
>-|TRBV27|-|TRBJ2-1
TGTGCCAGCAGTTCGGGGACATCCTCCTACAATGAGCAGTTCTTC
CASSSGTSSYNEQFF
>TRBD1|TRBV19|-|TRBJ1-5
TGTGCCAGTAGTATAGATGTCACAGGGGCCGACAATCAGCCCCAGCATTTT
CASSIDVTGADNQPQHF
>TRBD2|TRBV23-1|-|TRBJ2-1
TGCGCCAGCAGCCGGGACTACAACAATGAGCAGTTCTTC
CASSRDYNNEQFF
>-|TRBV6-2/TRBV6-3|-|TRBJ2-7
TGTGCCAGCAGTCGACAGACGACCTACGAGCAGTACTTC
CASSRQTTYEQYF
>TRBD2|TRBV4-1|-|TRBJ2-1
TGCGCCAGCAGCCAAGGGCAGGGACTAGCGGGAGCCAATGAGCAGTTCTTC
CASSQGQGLAGANEQFF
>-|TRBV6-1|-|TRBJ2-3
TGTGCCAGCAGACCATTACTAGGCACAGATACGCAGTATTTT
CASRPLLGTDTQYF
>-|TRBV19|-|TRBJ2-7
TGTGCCAGTAGTCTCCGGCGGGCCTACGAGCAGTACTTC
CASSLRRAYEQYF
>-|TRBV5-1|-|TRBJ1-1
TGCGCCAGCAGCTGGGGCTTCAAACGGATCGGGACTGAAGCTTTCTTT
CASSWGFKRIGTEAFF
>TRBD2|TRBV7-3|-|TRBJ2-2
TGTGCCAGCAGCTCCCGGGGACTAGCGGCCGGGGAGCTGTTTTTT
CASSSRGLAAGELFF
>TRBD2|TRBV7-2|-|TRBJ2-1
TGTGCCAGCAGCTTTAGCGGGCGGAGTGAGCAGTTCTTC
CASSFSGRSEQFF
>-|TRBV30|-|TRBJ1-1
TGTGCCTGGAGTGTACTGAACAGGGCGGACACTGAAGCTTTCTTT
CAWSVLNRADTEAFF
>TRBD2|TRBV18|few|TRBJ2-5
TGTGCCAGCTCACCCTCGACTAGCGGGAGGGGAGAGACCCAGTACTTC
CASSPSTSGRGETQYF
>TRBD2|TRBV30|once|TRBJ2-1
TGTGCCTGGAGGGCCGCGGGAGGGTACAATGAGCAGTTCTTC
CAWRAAGGYNEQFF
>-|TRBV29-1|-|TRBJ2-1
TGCAGCGTTGGCGGCGGACGTCGGCAGGGCTATGAGCAGTTCTTC
CSVGGGRRQGYEQFF
>-|TRBV28|-|TRBJ1-4
TGTGCCAGCGCCGGACACCCAAATGAAAAACTGTTTTTT
CASAGHPNEKLFF